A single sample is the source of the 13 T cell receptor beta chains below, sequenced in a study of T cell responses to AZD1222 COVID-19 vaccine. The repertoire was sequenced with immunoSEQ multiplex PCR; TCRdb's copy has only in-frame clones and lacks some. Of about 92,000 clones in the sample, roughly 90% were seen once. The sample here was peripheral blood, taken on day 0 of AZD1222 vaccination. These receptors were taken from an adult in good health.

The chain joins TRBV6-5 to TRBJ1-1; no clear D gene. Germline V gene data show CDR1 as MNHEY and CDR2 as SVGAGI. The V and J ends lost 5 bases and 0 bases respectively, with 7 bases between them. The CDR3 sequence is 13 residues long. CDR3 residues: CASSLYMNTEAFF. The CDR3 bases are TGTGCCAGCAGTCTGTACATGAACACTGAAGCTTTCTTT.

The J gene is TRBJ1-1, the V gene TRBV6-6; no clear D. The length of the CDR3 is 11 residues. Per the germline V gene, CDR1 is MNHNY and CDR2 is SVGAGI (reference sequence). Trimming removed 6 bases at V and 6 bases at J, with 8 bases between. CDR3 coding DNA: TGTGCCAGCAGGGCCGGGCCTGAAGCTTTCTTT. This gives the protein CASRAGPEAFF.

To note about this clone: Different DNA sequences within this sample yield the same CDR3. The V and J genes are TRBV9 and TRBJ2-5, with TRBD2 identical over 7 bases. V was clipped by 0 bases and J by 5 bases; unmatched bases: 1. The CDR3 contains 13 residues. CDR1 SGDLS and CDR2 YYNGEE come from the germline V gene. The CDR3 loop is CASSVGTRETQYF. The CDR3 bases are TGTGCCAGCAGCGTAGGGACTAGGGAGACCCAGTACTTC.

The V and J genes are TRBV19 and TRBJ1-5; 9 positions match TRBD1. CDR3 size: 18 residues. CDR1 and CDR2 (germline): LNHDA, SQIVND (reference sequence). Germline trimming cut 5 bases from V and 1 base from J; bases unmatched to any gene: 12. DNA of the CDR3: TGTGCCAGTAGTTCCGTCGGGACAGGGCGGATGAGCAATCAGCCCCAGCATTTT. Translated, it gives CASSSVGTGRMSNQPQHF. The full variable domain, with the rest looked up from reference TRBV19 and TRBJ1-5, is DGGITQSPKYLFRKEGQNVTLSCEQNLNHDAMYWYRQDPGQGLRLIYYSQIVNDFQKGDIAEGYSVSREKKESFPLTVTSAQKNPTAFYLCASSSVGTGRMSNQPQHFGDGTRLSIL.

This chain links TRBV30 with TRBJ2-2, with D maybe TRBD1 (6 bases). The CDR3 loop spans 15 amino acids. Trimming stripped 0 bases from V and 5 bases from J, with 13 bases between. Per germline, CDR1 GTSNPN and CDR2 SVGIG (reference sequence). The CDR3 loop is CAWSVQGRDTGELFF. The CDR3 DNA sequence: TGTGCCTGGAGTGTACAGGGTAGGGATACCGGGGAGCTGTTTTTT.

The CDR3, as DNA: TGTGCCAGCCGGTTACCGGGAGGGTTTTGGAACACTGAAGCTTTCTTT. As protein: CASRLPGGFWNTEAFF. The chain couples TRBV28 to TRBJ1-1; D is ambiguous. The germline V and J ends were trimmed by 8 bases and 1 base, with 20 bases remaining between them. This CDR3 has 16 residues. Looked up from germline, CDR1 is MDHEN and CDR2 is SYDVKM.

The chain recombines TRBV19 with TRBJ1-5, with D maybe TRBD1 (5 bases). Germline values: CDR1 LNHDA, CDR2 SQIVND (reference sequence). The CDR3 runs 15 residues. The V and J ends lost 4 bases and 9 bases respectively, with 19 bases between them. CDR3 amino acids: CASSTQGTGVWPQHF. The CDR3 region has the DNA TGTGCCAGTAGTACGCAGGGAACTGGGGTGTGGCCCCAGCATTTT.

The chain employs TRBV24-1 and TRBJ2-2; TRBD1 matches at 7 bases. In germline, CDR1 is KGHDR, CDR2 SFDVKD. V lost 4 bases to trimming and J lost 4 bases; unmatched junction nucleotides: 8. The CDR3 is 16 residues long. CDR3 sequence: CATSEGDRASTGELFF. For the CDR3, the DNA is TGTGCCACCAGTGAGGGCGACAGGGCCTCCACCGGGGAGCTGTTTTTT.

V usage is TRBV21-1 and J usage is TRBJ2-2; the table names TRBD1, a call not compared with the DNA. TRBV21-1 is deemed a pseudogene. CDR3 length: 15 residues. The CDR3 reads CASSKGRTGRGELFF. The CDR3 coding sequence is TGTGCCAGCAGCAAGGGTCGGACAGGTCGCGGGGAGCTGTTTTTT.

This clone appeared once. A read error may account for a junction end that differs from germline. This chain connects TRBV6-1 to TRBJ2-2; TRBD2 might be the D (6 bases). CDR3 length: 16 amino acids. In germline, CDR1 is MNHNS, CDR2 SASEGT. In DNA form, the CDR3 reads TGTGCCAGCAATGAACGGAGGGGTACGAACACCGGGGAGCTGTTTTTT. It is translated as CASNERRGTNTGELFF.

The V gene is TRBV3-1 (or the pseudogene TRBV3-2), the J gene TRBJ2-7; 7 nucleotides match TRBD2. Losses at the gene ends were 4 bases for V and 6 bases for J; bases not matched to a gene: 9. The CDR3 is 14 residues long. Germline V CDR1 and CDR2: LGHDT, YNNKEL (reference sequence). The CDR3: CASSLREVAPEQYF. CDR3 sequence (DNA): TGTGCCAGCAGCCTACGGGAGGTGGCCCCCGAGCAGTACTTC.

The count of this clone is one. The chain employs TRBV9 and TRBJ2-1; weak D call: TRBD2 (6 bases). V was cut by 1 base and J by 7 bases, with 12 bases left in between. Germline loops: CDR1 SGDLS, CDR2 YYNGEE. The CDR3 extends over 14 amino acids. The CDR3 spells CASSVRLVGNEQFF. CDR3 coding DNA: TGTGCCAGCAGCGTACGACTAGTTGGTAATGAGCAGTTCTTC.

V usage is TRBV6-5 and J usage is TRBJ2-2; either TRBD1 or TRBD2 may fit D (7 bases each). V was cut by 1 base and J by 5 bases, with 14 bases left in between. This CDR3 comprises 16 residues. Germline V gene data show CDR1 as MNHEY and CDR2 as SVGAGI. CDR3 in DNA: TGTGCCAGCAGTTACTTCCCCAGGGGGGGAACCGGGGAGCTGTTTTTT. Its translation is CASSYFPRGGTGELFF.